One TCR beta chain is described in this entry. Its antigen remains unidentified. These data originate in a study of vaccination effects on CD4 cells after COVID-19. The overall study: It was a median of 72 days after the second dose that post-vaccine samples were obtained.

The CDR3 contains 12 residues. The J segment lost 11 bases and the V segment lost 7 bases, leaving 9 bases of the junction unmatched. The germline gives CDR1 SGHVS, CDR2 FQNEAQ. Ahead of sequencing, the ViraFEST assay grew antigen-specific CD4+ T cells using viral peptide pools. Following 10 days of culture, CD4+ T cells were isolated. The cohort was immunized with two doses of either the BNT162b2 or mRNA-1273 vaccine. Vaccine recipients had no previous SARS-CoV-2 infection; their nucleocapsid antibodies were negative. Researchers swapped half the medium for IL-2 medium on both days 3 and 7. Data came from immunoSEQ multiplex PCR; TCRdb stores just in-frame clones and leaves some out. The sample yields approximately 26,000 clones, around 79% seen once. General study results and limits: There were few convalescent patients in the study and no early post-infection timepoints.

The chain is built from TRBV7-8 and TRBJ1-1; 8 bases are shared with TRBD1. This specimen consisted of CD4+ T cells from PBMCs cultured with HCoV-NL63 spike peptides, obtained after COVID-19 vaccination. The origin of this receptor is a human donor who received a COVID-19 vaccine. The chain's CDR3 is CASTSGQVGAFF. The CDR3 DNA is TGTGCCAGCACGTCGGGACAGGTGGGGGCTTTCTTT.